The T cell receptor beta chain under discussion was sequenced for a study of blood T cell repertoires in COVID-19. The repertoire was sequenced with immunoSEQ multiplex PCR; TCRdb's copy has only in-frame clones and lacks some. This table holds hundreds of thousands of clones, 80% to 90% found once. The CDR3 length is 17 residues. The germline V gene encodes CDR1 SGHTA and CDR2 FQGTGA. The V end lost 1 base, the J end lost 5 bases, and 19 bases lay between the germline ends. The sample was peripheral blood. The genes are TRBV7-3 and TRBJ2-3, with D tentatively TRBD1 (6 bases). The sequence was obtained from a man aged 40-50 years with acute or convalescent COVID-19. The DNA of the CDR3 is TGTGCCAGCAGCTTAAACTCCCCCGGTTCAGGGGAAGATACGCAGTATTTT. It translates to CASSLNSPGSGEDTQYF.